This paragraph covers one T cell receptor (beta chain) sequence. Its antigen remains unidentified. These data belong to a study of Ad26.COV2.S vaccination and SARS-CoV-2 variants. Background on the study: The COV1001 Ad26.COV2.S trial arm included the donor.

The V end lost 6 bases, the J end lost 9 bases, and 26 bases lay between the germline ends. The CDR3 extends over 16 amino acids. Germline V lookup: CDR1 MNHEY, CDR2 SMNVEV (reference sequence). The treatment was: roughly 18 received Ad26.COV2.S at low or high dose, single or two shots; 5 received placebo; per-sample allocation not given. Repertoires come from day 63 after the first vaccine or placebo injection. Spike of the Wuhan-strain SARS-CoV-2 was expressed by an Ad26 vector, which formed the vaccine. Clones were read by immunoSEQ multiplex PCR, and TCRdb kept only the in-frame ones, dropping some. This table has approximately 420,000 clones, around 89% appearing once. Study results and limitations: The TCR-based breadth and depth measures might underestimate overall T cell responses. With respect to non-spike TCR breadth, vaccine and placebo recipients were similar.

This TCR was sampled from a person aged 18-65 years who received the Ad26.COV2.S COVID-19 vaccine or a placebo. Specimen: peripheral blood, collected in a trial of Ad26.COV2.S vaccine versus placebo. The chain is built from TRBV27 and TRBJ2-5; D tentatively fits TRBD1 or TRBD2 (5 bases each). This CDR3 reads CASSQMPGPLKRAQYF. Here the CDR3 DNA reads TGTGCCAGCAGCCAGATGCCGGGACCCCTAAAACGGGCCCAGTACTTC.